This T cell receptor (beta chain) originates from a study of spatial heterogeneity in lung cancer. Turning to the study itself: PBMC collected at follow-up were sequenced when available, a median of about 2 years after resection. The library had UMIs, and each TCR and UMI pair averaged more than ten raw reads. Notes on the study in general: Ubiquitous, expanded tumor-derived TCRs were more frequently observed in blood at resection than at follow-up.

Time point noted: blood at routine non-recurrence follow-up after resection. Sequencing covered unsorted whole RNA taken from tumor, nontumor lung or frozen PBMC. The V gene end was trimmed by 4 bases and the J gene end by 0 bases; junction bases not matched to a gene: 6. The CDR3 runs to 16 residues. Per germline, CDR1 SGHNT and CDR2 YYREEE (reference sequence). This clonotype was counted only a few times. Its target is unknown. MiXCR, run by TCRdb on the 5' RACE reads, gives a single entry per CDR3 protein. Altogether roughly 46,000 distinct CDR3 sequences are present, about an eighth being singletons, with the ten largest covering roughly a third.

The TCR sequence derives from a male donor with early-stage non-small cell lung cancer. The V and J genes are TRBV5-4 and TRBJ2-1; 8 bases are a match to TRBD2. The specimen comprised PBMCs, sampled at follow-up. In nucleotides, the CDR3 is TGTGCCAGCAGCCCAACTAGCGGCTTCTCCTACAATGAGCAGTTCTTC. Encoded protein: CASSPTSGFSYNEQFF.